This TCR beta chain was retrieved from a study of blood T cell repertoires in COVID-19. Methods used by the authors: Amplifying reference gene primers gave estimates of nucleated cell counts. The repertoire was sequenced with immunoSEQ multiplex PCR; TCRdb's copy has only in-frame clones and lacks some. That table gives V, J and clone size, and the DNA gave D and trimming. The sample contains fewer than 150,000 clones, around 80% of which appear only once. The ends lost 4 bases at V and 2 bases at J; junction bases unmatched: 4. CDR1 and CDR2 (germline): MNHEY, SVGAGI. The CDR3 contains 15 residues. The sample taken for sequencing was peripheral blood. The chain carries TRBV6-5 and TRBJ2-3, with 9 bases matching TRBD2. The origin of this receptor is a human donor in a cohort sampled during active COVID-19. CDR3 nucleotides: TGTGCCAGCAGTTCGGGACTAGCCTTCACAGATACGCAGTATTTT. Encoded protein: CASSSGLAFTDTQYF.